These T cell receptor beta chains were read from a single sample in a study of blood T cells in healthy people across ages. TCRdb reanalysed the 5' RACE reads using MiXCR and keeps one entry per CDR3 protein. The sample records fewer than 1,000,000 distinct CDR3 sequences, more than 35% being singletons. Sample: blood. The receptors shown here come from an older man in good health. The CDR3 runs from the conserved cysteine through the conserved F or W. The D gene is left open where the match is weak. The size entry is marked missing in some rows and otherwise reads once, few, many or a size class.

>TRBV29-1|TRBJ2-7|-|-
CSVVLTDIYNEQYF
TGCAGCGTTGTCCTTACCGACATCTACAATGAGCAGTACTTC
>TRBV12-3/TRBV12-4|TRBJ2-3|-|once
CASSPTSLLDTQYF
TGTGCCAGCAGCCCTACCTCGTTATTAGATACGCAGTATTTT
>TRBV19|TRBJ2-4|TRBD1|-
CASSHRTGDGKNIQYF
TGTGCCAGTAGTCATCGGACAGGGGATGGCAAAAACATTCAGTACTTC
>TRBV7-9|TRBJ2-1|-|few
CASSPFSGNEQFF
TGTGCCAGCAGCCCCTTTTCCGGTAATGAGCAGTTCTTC
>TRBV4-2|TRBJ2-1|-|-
CASSQQTELGEQFF
TGTGCCAGCAGCCAACAAACAGAGCTCGGGGAGCAGTTCTTC
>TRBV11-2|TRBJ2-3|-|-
CASSAQWGSTDTQYF
TGTGCCAGCAGCGCACAGTGGGGTAGCACAGATACGCAGTATTTT
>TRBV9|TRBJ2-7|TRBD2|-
CASSVGIGGGYNEQYF
TGTGCCAGCAGCGTAGGTATCGGCGGGGGGTACAATGAGCAGTACTTC
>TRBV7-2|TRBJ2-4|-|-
CASSLQNQNIQYF
TGTGCCAGCAGCTTACAGAATCAAAACATTCAGTACTTC
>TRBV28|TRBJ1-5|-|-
CASSPSLFLGSLDQPQHF
TGTGCCAGCAGTCCCTCACTTTTCTTGGGGAGCTTGGATCAGCCCCAGCATTTT
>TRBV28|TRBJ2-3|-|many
CASSDPHADTQYF
TGTGCCAGCAGCGACCCTCACGCAGATACGCAGTATTTT
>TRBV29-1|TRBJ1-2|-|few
CSGVATGGYTF
TGCAGCGGCGTGGCTACAGGTGGCTACACCTTC
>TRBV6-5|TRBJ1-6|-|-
CASSYSTGLVSPLHF
TGTGCCAGCAGTTACTCAACAGGGCTTGTTTCACCCCTCCACTTT
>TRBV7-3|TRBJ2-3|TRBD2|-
CASSRGLATDTQYF
TGTGCCAGCAGCCGCGGACTAGCTACAGATACGCAGTATTTT
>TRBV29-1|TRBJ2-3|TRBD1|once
CSVRDSRTDTQYF
TGCAGCGTCCGGGACAGTCGAACAGATACGCAGTATTTT
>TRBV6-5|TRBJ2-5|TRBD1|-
CASRLDRGYETQYF
TGTGCCAGCAGATTGGACAGGGGGTATGAGACCCAGTACTTC
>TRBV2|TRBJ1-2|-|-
CASTGDQGGYTF
TGTGCCAGCACGGGGGACCAGGGAGGCTACACCTTC
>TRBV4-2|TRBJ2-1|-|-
CANSQAIRSAQFF
TGTGCCAACAGCCAAGCGATCCGTTCAGCTCAGTTCTTC
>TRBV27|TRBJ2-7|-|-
CASSLFFGTEQYF
TGTGCCAGCAGTTTGTTTTTCGGGACCGAGCAGTACTTC
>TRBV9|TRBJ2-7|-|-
CASSPQVGGTYEQYF
TGTGCCAGCAGCCCCCAGGTCGGGGGAACCTACGAGCAGTACTTC
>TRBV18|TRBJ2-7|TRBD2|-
CASSASGGTYEQYF
TGTGCCAGCTCCGCTAGCGGGGGCACCTACGAGCAGTACTTC
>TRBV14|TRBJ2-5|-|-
CASSDGGRGRFETQYF
TGTGCCAGCAGTGACGGGGGACGGGGCCGGTTCGAGACCCAGTACTTC
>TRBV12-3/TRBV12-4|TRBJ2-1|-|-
CASSAGGNNEQFF
TGTGCCAGCAGTGCCGGCGGGAACAATGAGCAGTTCTTC
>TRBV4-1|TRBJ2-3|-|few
CASSQDWAGVTDTQYF
TGCGCCAGCAGCCAAGATTGGGCAGGGGTCACAGATACGCAGTATTTT
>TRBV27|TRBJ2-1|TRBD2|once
CASSLPGTRITEQFF
TGTGCCAGCAGTCTCCCCGGGACTAGGATAACTGAGCAGTTCTTC
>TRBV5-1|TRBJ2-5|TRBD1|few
CASSLAGGSGETQYF
TGCGCCAGCAGCTTGGCAGGGGGCTCGGGAGAGACCCAGTACTTC
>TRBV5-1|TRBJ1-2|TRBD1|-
CASSMGQMYGYTF
TGCGCCAGCAGCATGGGACAGATGTACGGCTACACCTTC
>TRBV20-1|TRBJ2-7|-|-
CSVEGSYNEQYF
TGCAGTGTTGAGGGGTCCTACAATGAGCAGTACTTC
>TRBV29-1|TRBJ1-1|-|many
CSVPWNTEAFF
TGCAGCGTTCCCTGGAACACTGAAGCTTTCTTT
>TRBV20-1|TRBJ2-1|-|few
CSANRGRTSYNEQFF
TGCAGTGCTAACCGGGGGAGGACCTCCTACAATGAGCAGTTCTTC
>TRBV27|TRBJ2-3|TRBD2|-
CASSFLAGGYTDTQYF
TGTGCCAGCAGTTTCTTAGCGGGAGGGTACACAGATACGCAGTATTTT
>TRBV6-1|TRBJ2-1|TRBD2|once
CASSEEVSGYYNEQFF
TGTGCCAGCAGTGAAGAAGTTAGCGGGTACTACAATGAGCAGTTCTTC
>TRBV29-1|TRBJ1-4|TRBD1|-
CSVTGTDNEKLFF
TGCAGCGTAACTGGGACAGATAATGAAAAACTGTTTTTT
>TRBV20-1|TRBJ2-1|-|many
CSARWGEGPRLNEQFF
TGCAGTGCTAGATGGGGAGAGGGACCCCGACTCAATGAGCAGTTCTTC
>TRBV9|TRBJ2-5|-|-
CASSVGTGVGEETLYF
TGTGCCAGCAGCGTAGGGACGGGAGTAGGTGAAGAGACCCTGTACTTC
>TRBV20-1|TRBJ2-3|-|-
CSASTEADTQYF
TGCAGTGCCTCGACAGAGGCAGATACGCAGTATTTT
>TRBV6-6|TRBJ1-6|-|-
CASSYGKQENSPLHF
TGTGCCAGCAGTTACGGGAAACAGGAGAATTCACCCCTCCACTTT
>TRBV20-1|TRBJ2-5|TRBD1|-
CSANYRGQETQYF
TGCAGTGCAAACTACAGGGGGCAAGAGACCCAGTACTTC
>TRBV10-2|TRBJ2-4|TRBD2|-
CASRAGLAGARAKDIQYF
TGCGCCAGCAGAGCGGGACTAGCGGGAGCGAGAGCCAAAGACATTCAGTACTTC
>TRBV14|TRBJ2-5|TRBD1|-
CASSRWTGKETQYF
TGTGCCAGCAGCCGTTGGACAGGGAAAGAGACCCAGTACTTC
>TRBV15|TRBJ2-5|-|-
CATGPSIRETQYF
TGTGCCACCGGCCCAAGTATCCGAGAGACCCAGTACTTC
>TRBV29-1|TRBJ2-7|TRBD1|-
CSVETGLRQGSYEQYF
TGCAGCGTTGAAACTGGTCTGCGACAGGGGTCCTACGAGCAGTACTTC
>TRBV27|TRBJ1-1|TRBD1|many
CASSLFAGQEAFF
TGTGCCAGCAGCCTTTTTGCGGGACAGGAAGCTTTCTTT
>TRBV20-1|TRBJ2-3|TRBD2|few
CSALGAGGVDTQYF
TGCAGTGCTCTCGGAGCGGGGGGGGTGGATACGCAGTATTTT
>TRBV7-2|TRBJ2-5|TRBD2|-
CASSLEAGRAPYGQYF
TGTGCCAGCAGCCTAGAGGCCGGGAGGGCCCCCTACGGGCAGTACTTC
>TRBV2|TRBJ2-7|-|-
CASSYGQSTYEQYF
TGTGCCAGCAGCTACGGACAGAGTACCTACGAGCAGTACTTC
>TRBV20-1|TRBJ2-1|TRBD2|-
CSARVLSGNPYNEQFF
TGCAGTGCTAGAGTTCTTAGCGGGAACCCCTACAATGAGCAGTTCTTC
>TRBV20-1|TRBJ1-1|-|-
CSARDQGANTEAFF
TGCAGTGCTAGAGATCAGGGAGCGAACACTGAAGCTTTCTTT
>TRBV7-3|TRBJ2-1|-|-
CASSLNSRGNEETQFF
TGTGCCAGCAGCTTAAATAGTCGAGGGAATGAAGAGACCCAGTTCTTC
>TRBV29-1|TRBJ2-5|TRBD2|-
CSAKTSGGPNEQYF
TGCAGCGCAAAAACTAGCGGGGGGCCCAATGAGCAGTACTTC
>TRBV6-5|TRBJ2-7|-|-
CASSDEGRFYEQYF
TGTGCCAGCAGTGATGAAGGCCGCTTCTACGAGCAGTACTTC
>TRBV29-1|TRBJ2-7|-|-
CSAALTGGNEQYF
TGCAGCGCCGCCTTGACAGGAGGCAATGAGCAGTACTTC
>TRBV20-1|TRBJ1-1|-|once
CSAGVGGRNTEAFF
TGCAGTGCTGGAGTGGGGGGGCGCAACACTGAAGCTTTCTTT
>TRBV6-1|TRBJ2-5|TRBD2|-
CASRPGTSGRPQETQYF
TGTGCCAGCAGACCCGGTACTAGCGGGAGGCCACAAGAGACCCAGTACTTC
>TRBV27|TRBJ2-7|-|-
CASRRGSGGYYEQYF
TGTGCCAGCAGAAGGGGGTCAGGGGGGTACTACGAGCAGTACTTC